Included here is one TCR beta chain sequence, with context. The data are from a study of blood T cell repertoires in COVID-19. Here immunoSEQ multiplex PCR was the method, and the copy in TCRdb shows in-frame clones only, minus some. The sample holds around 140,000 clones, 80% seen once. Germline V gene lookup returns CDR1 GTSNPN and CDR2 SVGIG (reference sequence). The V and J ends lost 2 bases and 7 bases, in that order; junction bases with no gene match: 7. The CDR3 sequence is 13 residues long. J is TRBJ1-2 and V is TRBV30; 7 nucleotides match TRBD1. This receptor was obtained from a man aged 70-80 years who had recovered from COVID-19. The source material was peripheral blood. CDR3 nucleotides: TGTGCCTGGAGTCCCGAGGGGGCGTTTGGCTACACCTTC. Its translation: CAWSPEGAFGYTF.